These 11 T cell receptor beta chains were all obtained from the same sample, sequenced in a study of blood T cells in healthy people across ages (dated by TCRdb to between 2014 and 2017). The library was made by 5' RACE. The sequencing machine was an Illumina HiSeq 2500. A second PCR of about 6 to 12 cycles was run with a J-beta primer mix and a sample-barcoded 5' primer. TCRdb took the public reads, trimmed them with fastp at Q25, ran MiXCR for clone calling and kept in-frame beta chains. Each CDR3 protein gets just one entry, which takes the most common genes and DNA from the rows behind it. The sample profile shows roughly 900,000 distinct CDR3 sequences; roughly 50% of them were found once. Around 15% of the sample belongs to the ten largest clones. Sequenced input: blood. The receptors shown here come from a man aged 25 to 40 in good health.

CDR3 loop: CSGDRGTEAFF. CDR3 nucleotides: TGCAGCGGTGATCGGGGGACTGAAGCTTTCTTT. This chain uses TRBV29-1 with TRBJ1-1, with TRBD1 as a possible D gene (5 bases). This CDR3 is built from 11 residues. From germline, CDR1 is SQVTM and CDR2 ANQGSEA. Trimming removed 7 bases at V and 5 bases at J, with 11 bases between.

This clonotype was detected only a few times. The gene calls are TRBV20-1 and TRBJ2-1, with TRBD2 matching 8 bases. Germline loops: CDR1 DFQATT, CDR2 SNEGSKA (reference sequence). V gave up 6 bases and J gave up 7 bases; unmatched junction bases: 14. The CDR3 has 15 residues. CDR3 sequence (DNA): TGCAGTGCCATACCGCCGGGACTAGGAATAAATGAGCAGTTCTTC. Amino acids: CSAIPPGLGINEQFF.

This clonotype has more than one count but fewer than ten. V and J are TRBV28 and TRBJ2-1; a possible D gene is TRBD2 (5 bases). CDR3 length equals 16 residues. V shed 1 base and J shed 0 bases, with 10 bases lying between them. CDR1 is MDHEN and CDR2 is SYDVKM in the germline V gene. The CDR3 protein is CASSLFSGVSYNEQFF. Here the CDR3 DNA reads TGTGCCAGCAGTTTATTCTCCGGGGTCTCCTACAATGAGCAGTTCTTC.

This clonotype turned up a few times. V gene TRBV20-1 combines with J gene TRBJ2-3; either TRBD1 or TRBD2 may supply D (5 bases each). The CDR3 sequence is 15 residues long. CDR1 is DFQATT, CDR2 SNEGSKA, per germline (reference sequence). V lost 6 bases and J 3 bases, leaving 19 bases between the germline ends. The CDR3 loop is CSAHRDQTVTDTQYF. The CDR3 DNA reads TGCAGTGCCCACCGGGACCAAACCGTTACAGATACGCAGTATTTT.

There are a few counts of this clonotype. This rearrangement joins TRBV6-6 to TRBJ2-3; 8 bases line up with TRBD2. There are 16 residues in the CDR3. In germline, CDR1 is MNHNY, CDR2 SVGAGI (reference sequence). Trimming at V came to 0 bases and at J to 6 bases, leaving 8 bases not matched to a gene. CDR3 residues: CASSYSMAGGRDTQYF. The CDR3 DNA reads as TGTGCCAGCAGTTACTCGATGGCGGGGGGAAGGGATACGCAGTATTTT.

This clonotype was recorded once. The chain recombines TRBV3-1 with TRBJ2-7; 12 bases are shared with TRBD1. This CDR3 comprises 17 residues. Germline-derived CDR1 and CDR2 are LGHDT and YNNKEL (reference sequence). V trimming: 1 base; J trimming: 4 bases; junction bases outside the gene matches: 8. CDR3 DNA sequence: TGTGCCAGCAGCCAAGTGAACCGGGACAGGGGGCGGTACGAGCAGTACTTC. Translation gives CASSQVNRDRGRYEQYF.

This clonotype was found a few times. V and J are TRBV11-3 and TRBJ2-1; D remains unclear. The CDR3 is 15 amino acids. Germline V gene data show CDR1 as SGHNT and CDR2 as YENEEA. Trimming removed 2 bases at V and 0 bases at J, with 8 bases between. CDR3 loop: CASSLNPYSYNEQFF. CDR3 DNA: TGTGCCAGCAGCTTAAACCCTTACTCCTACAATGAGCAGTTCTTC.

The chain carries TRBV6-2 or TRBV6-3 and TRBJ1-1; D remains unclear. From germline, CDR1 is MNHEY and CDR2 SVGEGT. This CDR3 is built from 16 residues. Trimming pared 0 bases from V and 3 bases from J, leaving 14 bases between. The CDR3 sequence is CASSYSSGGRYTEAFF. The CDR3 DNA follows: TGTGCCAGCAGTTACTCGTCGGGAGGGCGGTACACTGAAGCTTTCTTT.

V gene TRBV30 combines with J gene TRBJ2-1; TRBD2 aligns across 8 bases. This CDR3 is built from 14 residues. V was pared by 4 bases and J by 2 bases, with 4 bases of the junction left unmatched. Germline CDR1 and CDR2: GTSNPN and SVGIG (reference sequence). The CDR3 loop reads CAWTGGGPYNEQFF. The CDR3 coding sequence is TGTGCCTGGACGGGCGGGGGGCCCTACAATGAGCAGTTCTTC. Full variable domain (remainder filled in from reference TRBV30 and TRBJ2-1): SQTIHQWPATLVQPVGSPLSLECTVEGTSNPNLYWYRQAAGRGLQLLFYSVGIGQISSEVPQNLSASRPQDRQFILSSKKLLLSDSGFYLCAWTGGGPYNEQFFGPGTRLTVL.

This chain links TRBV6-5 with TRBJ2-3; D is perhaps TRBD1 (6 bases). V lost 1 base to trimming and J lost 6 bases, with 20 bases between them. The CDR3 covers 17 residues. The germline gives CDR1 MNHEY, CDR2 SVGAGI. In DNA form, the CDR3 reads TGTGCCAGCAGTTACTTGAACAGGGTGGGGGTAAGGGATACGCAGTATTTT. Its protein is CASSYLNRVGVRDTQYF.

CDR3 residues: CAWIPGVITGANVLTF. Here the CDR3 DNA reads TGTGCCTGGATACCAGGGGTCATTACTGGGGCCAACGTCCTGACTTTC. The chain employs TRBV30 and TRBJ2-6, with D maybe TRBD1 (6 bases). Per the germline V gene, CDR1 is GTSNPN and CDR2 is SVGIG (reference sequence). Deletions cut 4 bases from V and 2 bases from J, with 15 bases between. The CDR3 runs to 16 residues.